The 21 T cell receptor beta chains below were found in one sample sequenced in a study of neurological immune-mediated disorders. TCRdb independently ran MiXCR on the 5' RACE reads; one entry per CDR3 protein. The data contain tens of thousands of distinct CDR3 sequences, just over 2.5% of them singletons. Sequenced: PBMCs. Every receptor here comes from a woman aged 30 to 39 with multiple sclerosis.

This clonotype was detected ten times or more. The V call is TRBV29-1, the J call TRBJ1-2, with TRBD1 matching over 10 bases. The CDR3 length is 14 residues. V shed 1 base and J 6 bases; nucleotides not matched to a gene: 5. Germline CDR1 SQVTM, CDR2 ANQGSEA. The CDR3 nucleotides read TGCAGCGTTGAAGGGACAGGGGGATTAAATGGCTACACCTTC. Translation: CSVEGTGGLNGYTF.

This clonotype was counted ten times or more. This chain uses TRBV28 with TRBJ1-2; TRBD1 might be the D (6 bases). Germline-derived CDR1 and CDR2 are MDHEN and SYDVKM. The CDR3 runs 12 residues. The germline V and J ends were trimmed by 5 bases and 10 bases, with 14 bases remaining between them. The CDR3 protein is CASSPPGTIYTF. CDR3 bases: TGTGCCAGCAGTCCACCCGGGACAATCTACACCTTC.

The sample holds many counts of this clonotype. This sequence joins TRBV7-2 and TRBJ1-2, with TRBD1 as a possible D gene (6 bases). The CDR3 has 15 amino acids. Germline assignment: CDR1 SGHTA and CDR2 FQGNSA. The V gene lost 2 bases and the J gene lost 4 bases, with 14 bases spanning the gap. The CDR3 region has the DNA TGTGCCAGCAGCTTACGGACGGACAGCATCTATGGCTACACCTTC. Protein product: CASSLRTDSIYGYTF.

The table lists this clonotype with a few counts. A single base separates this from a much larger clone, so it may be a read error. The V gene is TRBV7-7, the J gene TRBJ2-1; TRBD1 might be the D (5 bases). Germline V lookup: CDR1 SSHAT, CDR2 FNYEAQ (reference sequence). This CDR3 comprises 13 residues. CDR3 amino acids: CASSLKGNNEQFF. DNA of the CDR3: TGTGCTAGCAGCTTAAAGGGGAATAATGAGCAGTTCTTC.

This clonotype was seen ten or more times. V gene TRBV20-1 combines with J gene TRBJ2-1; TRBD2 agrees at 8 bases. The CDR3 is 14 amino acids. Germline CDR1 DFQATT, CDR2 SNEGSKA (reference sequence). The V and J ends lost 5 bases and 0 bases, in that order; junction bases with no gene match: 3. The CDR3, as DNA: TGCAGTGCTCGAAGCGGGAGCTCCTACAATGAGCAGTTCTTC. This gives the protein CSARSGSSYNEQFF.

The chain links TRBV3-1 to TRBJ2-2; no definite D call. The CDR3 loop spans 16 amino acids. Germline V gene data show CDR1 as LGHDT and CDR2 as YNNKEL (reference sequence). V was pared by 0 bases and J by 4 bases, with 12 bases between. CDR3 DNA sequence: TGTGCCAGCAGCCAAGAAATTTCTTTCTTCACCGGGGAGCTGTTTTTT. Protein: CASSQEISFFTGELFF.

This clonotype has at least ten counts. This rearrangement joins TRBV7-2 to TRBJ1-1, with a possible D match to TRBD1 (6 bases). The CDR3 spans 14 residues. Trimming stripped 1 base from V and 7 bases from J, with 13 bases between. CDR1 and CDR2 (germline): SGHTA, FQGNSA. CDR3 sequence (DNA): TGTGCCAGCAGCTTAGTAGGGGGGAGCGGTGAAGCTTTCTTT. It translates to CASSLVGGSGEAFF.

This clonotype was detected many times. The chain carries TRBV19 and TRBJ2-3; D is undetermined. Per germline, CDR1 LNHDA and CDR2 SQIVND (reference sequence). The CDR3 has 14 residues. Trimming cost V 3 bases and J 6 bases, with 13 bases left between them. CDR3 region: CASSMTRFSDTQYF. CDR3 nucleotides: TGTGCCAGTAGTATGACCAGGTTTAGTGATACGCAGTATTTT.

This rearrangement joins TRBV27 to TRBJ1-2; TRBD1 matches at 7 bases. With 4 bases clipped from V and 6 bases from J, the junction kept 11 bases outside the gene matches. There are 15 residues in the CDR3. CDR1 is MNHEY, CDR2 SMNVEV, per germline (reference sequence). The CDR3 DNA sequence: TGTGCCAGCAGTTCCCGAGGGAGGGGGCTTGATGGCTACACCTTC. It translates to CASSSRGRGLDGYTF.

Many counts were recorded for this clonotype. CDR3 nucleotide sequence: TGCGCCAGCAGCCAAGATCCGGGGGAGACCCAGTACTTC. This translates into CASSQDPGETQYF. The chain combines TRBV4-3 with TRBJ2-5; possibly TRBD2 for D (5 bases). This CDR3 is built from 13 residues. The germline V gene has CDR1 LGHNA and CDR2 YSLEER. V gave up 0 bases and J gave up 5 bases, with 7 bases separating them.

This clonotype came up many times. In DNA, the CDR3 is TGCAGTGCTAGAGATCGGGGGCTAGCGGACCTATATACGCAGTATTTT. Its protein product is CSARDRGLADLYTQYF. V and J are TRBV20-1 and TRBJ2-3; tentative D call: TRBD2 (7 bases). This CDR3 is built from 16 residues. Trimming stripped 0 bases from V and 7 bases from J, with 20 bases between. CDR1 is DFQATT, CDR2 SNEGSKA, per germline (reference sequence).

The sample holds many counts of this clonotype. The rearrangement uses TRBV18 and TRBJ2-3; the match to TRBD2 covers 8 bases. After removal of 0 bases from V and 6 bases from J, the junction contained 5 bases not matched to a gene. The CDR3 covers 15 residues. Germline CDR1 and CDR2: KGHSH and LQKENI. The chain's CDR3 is CASSPPAGGSDTQYF. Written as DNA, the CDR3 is TGTGCCAGCTCACCACCGGCGGGAGGATCCGATACGCAGTATTTT.

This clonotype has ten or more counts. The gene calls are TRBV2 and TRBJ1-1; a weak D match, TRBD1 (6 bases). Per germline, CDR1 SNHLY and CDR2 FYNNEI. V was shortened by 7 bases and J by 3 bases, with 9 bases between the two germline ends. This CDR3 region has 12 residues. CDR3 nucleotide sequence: TGTGCCAGCAAGAGGGGGGACACTGAAGCTTTCTTT. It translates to CASKRGDTEAFF.

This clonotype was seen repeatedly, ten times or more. The CDR3 sequence: CASRQGLATDTQYF. The CDR3 nucleotides are TGTGCCAGCAGACAAGGACTAGCGACAGATACGCAGTATTTT. This chain uses TRBV6-5 with TRBJ2-3; 9 bases map to TRBD2. J lost 3 bases, V lost 6 bases, and 4 bases had no gene match. Germline lookup yields CDR1 MNHEY and CDR2 SVGAGI. The CDR3 loop spans 14 amino acids.

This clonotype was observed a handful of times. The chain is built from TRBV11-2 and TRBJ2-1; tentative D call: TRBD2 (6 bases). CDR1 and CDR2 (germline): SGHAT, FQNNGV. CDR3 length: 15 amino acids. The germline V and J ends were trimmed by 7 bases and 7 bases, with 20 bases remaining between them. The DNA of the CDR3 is TGTGCCAGCACCTATAGCGGAAGGGTTCGTAATGAGCAGTTCTTC. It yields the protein CASTYSGRVRNEQFF.

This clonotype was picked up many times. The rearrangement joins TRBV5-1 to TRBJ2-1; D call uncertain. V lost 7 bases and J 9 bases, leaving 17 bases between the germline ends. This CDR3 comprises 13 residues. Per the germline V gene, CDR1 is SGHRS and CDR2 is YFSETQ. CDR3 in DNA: TGCGCCAGCCGGACCGCGACTGAGCGTGAGCAGTTCTTC. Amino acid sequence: CASRTATEREQFF.

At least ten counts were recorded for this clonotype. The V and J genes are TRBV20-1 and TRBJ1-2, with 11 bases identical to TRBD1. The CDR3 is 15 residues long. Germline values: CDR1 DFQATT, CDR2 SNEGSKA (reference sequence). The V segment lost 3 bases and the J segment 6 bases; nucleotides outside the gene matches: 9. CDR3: CSARDRGRIFDGYTF. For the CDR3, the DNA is TGCAGTGCTAGGGACAGGGGGCGCATTTTCGATGGCTACACCTTC.

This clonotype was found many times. CDR3: CASSQDTGNGYEQYF. Written as DNA, the CDR3 is TGCGCCAGCAGCCAAGATACCGGGAACGGGTACGAGCAGTACTTC. The J gene is TRBJ2-7, the V gene TRBV4-3; tentatively, D is TRBD2 (5 bases). CDR3 length: 15 residues. The V gene's germline CDR1 is LGHNA and CDR2 YSLEER. Between the trimmed V and J ends, which lost 0 bases and 4 bases, there was a span of 13 bases.

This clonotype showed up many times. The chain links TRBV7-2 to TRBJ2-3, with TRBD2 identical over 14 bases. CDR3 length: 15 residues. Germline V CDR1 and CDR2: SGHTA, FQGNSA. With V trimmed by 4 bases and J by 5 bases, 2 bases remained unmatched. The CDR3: CASSWGLAGVDTQYF. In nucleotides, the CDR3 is TGTGCCAGCAGCTGGGGACTAGCGGGAGTAGATACGCAGTATTTT.

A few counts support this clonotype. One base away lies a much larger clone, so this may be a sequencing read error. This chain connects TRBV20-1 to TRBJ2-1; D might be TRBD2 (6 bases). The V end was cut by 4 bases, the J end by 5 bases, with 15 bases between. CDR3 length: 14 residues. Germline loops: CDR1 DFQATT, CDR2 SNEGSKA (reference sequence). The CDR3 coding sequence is TGCAGTGCTAAGCATCCGGACTACCACAATGAGCAGTTCTTC. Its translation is CSAKHPDYHNEQFF.

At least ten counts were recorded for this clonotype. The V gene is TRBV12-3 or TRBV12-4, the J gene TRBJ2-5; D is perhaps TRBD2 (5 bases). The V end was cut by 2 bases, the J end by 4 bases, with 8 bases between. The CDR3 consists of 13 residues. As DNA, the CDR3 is TGTGCCAGCAGTTTAACTAGACGAGAGACCCAGTACTTC. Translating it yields CASSLTRRETQYF.